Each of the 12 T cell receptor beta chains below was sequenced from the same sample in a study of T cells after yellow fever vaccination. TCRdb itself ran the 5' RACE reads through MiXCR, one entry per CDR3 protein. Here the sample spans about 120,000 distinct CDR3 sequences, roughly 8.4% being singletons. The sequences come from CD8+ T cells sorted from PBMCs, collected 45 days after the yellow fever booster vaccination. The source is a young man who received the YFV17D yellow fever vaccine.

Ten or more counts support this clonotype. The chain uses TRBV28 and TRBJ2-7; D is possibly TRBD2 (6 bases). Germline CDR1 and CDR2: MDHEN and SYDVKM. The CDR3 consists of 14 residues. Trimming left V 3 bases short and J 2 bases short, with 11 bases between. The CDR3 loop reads CASSFISGTYEQYF. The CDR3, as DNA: TGTGCCAGCAGTTTTATTAGCGGAACCTACGAGCAGTACTTC.

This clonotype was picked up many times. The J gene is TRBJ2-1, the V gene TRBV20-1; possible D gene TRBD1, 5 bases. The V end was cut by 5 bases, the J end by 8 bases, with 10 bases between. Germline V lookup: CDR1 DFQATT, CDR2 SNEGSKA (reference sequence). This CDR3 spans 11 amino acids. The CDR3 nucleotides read TGCAGTGCTGATCCAGGGTATGAGCAGTTCTTC. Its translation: CSADPGYEQFF.

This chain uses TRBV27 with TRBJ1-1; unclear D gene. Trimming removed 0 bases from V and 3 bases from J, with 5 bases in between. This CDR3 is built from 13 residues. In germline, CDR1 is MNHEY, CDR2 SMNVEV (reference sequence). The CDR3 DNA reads TGTGCCAGCAGTTTATCCCCAGACACTGAAGCTTTCTTT. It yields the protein CASSLSPDTEAFF.

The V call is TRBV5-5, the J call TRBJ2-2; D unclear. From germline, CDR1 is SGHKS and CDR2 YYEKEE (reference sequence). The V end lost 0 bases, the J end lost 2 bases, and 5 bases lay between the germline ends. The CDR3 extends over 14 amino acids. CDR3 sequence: CASSLASNTGELFF. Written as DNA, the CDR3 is TGTGCCAGCAGCTTGGCCAGTAACACCGGGGAGCTGTTTTTT.

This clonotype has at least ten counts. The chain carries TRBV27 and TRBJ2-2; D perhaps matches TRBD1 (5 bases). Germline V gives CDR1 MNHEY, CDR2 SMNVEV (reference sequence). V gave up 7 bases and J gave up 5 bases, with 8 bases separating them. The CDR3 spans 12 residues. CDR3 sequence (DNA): TGTGCCAGCACCCAGGGAACCGGGGAGCTGTTTTTT. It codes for CASTQGTGELFF.

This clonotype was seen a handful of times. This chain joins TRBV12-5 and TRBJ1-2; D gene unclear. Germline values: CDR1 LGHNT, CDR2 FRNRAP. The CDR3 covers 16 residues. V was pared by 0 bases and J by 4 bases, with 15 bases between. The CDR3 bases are TGTGCTAGTGGTTTGGTAGGAGACGGAACACCCTATGGCTACACCTTC. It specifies CASGLVGDGTPYGYTF.

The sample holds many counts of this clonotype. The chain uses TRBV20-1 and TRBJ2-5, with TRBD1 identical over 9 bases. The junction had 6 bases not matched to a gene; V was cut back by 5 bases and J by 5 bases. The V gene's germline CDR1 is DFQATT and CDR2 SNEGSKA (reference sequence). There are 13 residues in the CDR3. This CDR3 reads CSAAGTGFETQYF. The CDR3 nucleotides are TGCAGTGCTGCCGGGACAGGGTTCGAGACCCAGTACTTC.

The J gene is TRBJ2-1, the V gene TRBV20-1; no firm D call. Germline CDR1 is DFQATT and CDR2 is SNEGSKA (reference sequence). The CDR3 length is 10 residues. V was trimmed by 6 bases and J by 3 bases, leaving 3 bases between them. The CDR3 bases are TGCAGTGCCCTCTACAATGAGCAGTTCTTC. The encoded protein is CSALYNEQFF.

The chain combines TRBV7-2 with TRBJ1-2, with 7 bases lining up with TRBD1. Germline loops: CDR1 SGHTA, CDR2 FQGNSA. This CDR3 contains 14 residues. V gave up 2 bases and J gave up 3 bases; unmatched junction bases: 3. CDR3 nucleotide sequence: TGTGCCAGCAGCTTACCGACAGGGCACTATGGCTACACCTTC. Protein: CASSLPTGHYGYTF.

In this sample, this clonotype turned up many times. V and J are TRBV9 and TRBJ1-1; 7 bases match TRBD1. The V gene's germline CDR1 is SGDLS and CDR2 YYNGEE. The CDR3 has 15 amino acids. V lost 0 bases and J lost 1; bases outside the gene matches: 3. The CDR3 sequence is CASSVEGTANTEAFF. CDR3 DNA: TGTGCCAGCAGCGTAGAGGGGACAGCGAACACTGAAGCTTTCTTT.

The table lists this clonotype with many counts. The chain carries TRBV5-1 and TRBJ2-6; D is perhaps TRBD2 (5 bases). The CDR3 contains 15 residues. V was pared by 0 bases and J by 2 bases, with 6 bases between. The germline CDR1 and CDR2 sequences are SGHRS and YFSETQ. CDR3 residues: CASSLDGAGANVLTF. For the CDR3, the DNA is TGCGCCAGCAGCTTGGACGGGGCTGGGGCCAACGTCCTGACTTTC.

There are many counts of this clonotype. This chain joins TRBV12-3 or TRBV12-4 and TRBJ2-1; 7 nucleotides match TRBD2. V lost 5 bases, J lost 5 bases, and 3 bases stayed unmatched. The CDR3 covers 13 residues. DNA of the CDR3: TGTGCCAGCAGTACGACTAGCAACAATGAGCAGTTCTTC. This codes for CASSTTSNNEQFF.